In this sample, the clone carrying this T cell receptor (beta chain) turned up a few times. The data derive from a study of T cells after yellow fever vaccination. CDR1 is MNHNS and CDR2 is SASEGT in the germline V gene. This CDR3 is 18 amino acids long. Losses at the gene ends were 7 bases for V and 2 bases for J; bases not matched to a gene: 16. One entry per CDR3 protein results from TCRdb running MiXCR on the 5' RACE reads. The table lists a few hundred thousand distinct CDR3 sequences, 17% of them singletons. The source is a man between 18 and 29 years old who received the YFV17D yellow fever vaccine. This chain joins TRBV6-1 and TRBJ1-5; 8 bases map to TRBD1. Sequencing was performed on PBMCs, taken 5 days after the first yellow fever vaccination. For the CDR3, the DNA is TGTGCCAGCAATGGAAGGGACAGGATGGTGGCAGGCAATCAGCCCCAGCATTTT. Its translation is CASNGRDRMVAGNQPQHF.